This TCR beta chain was retrieved from a study of blood T cell repertoires in COVID-19. Method: immunoSEQ multiplex PCR; TCRdb's copy keeps in-frame clones and lacks some. The data contain roughly 92,000 clones, 90% of them singletons. V shed 4 bases, J shed 5 bases, and the junction held 15 bases outside the gene matches. The CDR3 has 17 amino acids. Germline CDR1 and CDR2: MNHEY and SVGEGT. The J gene is TRBJ2-7, the V gene TRBV6-2 or TRBV6-3, with 9 nucleotides matching TRBD2. This clonotype originated in a middle-aged man with acute or convalescent COVID-19. The material sequenced was peripheral blood. DNA of the CDR3: TGTGCCAGCAGTTCTGGCCTCATTACGGGACTAGCCCACGAGCAGTACTTC. This gives the protein CASSSGLITGLAHEQYF.